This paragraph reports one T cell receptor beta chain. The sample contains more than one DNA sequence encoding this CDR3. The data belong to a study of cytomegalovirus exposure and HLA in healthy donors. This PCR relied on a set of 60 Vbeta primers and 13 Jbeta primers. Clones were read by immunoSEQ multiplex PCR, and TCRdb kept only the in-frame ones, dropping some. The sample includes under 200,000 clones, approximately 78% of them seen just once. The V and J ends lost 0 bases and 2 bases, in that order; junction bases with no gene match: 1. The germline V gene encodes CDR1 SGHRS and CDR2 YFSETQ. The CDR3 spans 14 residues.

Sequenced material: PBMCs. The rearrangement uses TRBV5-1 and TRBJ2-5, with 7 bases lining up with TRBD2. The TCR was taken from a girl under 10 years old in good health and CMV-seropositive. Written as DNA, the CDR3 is TGCGCCAGCAGCTTGGGACTAGCACAAGAGACCCAGTACTTC. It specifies CASSLGLAQETQYF.